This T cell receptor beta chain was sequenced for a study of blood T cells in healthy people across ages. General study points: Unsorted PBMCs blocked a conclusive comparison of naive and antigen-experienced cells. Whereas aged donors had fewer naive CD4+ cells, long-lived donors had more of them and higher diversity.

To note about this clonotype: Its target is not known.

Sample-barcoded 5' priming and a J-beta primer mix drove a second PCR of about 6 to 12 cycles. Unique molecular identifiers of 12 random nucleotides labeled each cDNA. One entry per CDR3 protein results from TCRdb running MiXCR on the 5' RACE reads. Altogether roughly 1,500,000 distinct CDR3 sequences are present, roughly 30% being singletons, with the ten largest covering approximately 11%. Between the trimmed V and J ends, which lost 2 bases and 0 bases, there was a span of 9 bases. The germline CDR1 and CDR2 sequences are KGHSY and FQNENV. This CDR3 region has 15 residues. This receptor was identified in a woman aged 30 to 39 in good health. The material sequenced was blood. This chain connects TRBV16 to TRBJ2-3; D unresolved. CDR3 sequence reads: CASSQDSTSTDTQYF. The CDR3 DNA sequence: TGTGCCAGCAGCCAAGACTCGACTAGCACAGATACGCAGTATTTT.